This entry lists 32 T cell receptor beta chains sequenced from one sample in a study of cytomegalovirus exposure and HLA in healthy donors. The primer mix had 60 Vbeta and 13 Jbeta primers. TCRdb's table, derived via immunoSEQ multiplex PCR, lists solely in-frame clones and lacks some. There are 200,000 or so clones in the sample; roughly 80% occur only once, and about 0.25% lies in the top ten. Sequencing input: PBMCs. Receptors originate from a boy between 10 and 17 years old in good health and CMV-seronegative.

The rearrangement uses TRBV6-1 and TRBJ1-1; 7 bases agree with TRBD1. V dropped 7 bases and J dropped 4; count of bases not matched to a gene: 3. CDR3 length: 12 residues. CDR1 and CDR2 (germline): MNHNS, SASEGT. The DNA for the CDR3 is TGTGCCAGCAACAGGGGAGTCACTGAAGCTTTCTTT. Protein sequence: CASNRGVTEAFF.

As for this clone: A read error may account for a junction end that differs from germline. The chain employs TRBV4-3 and TRBJ1-6; D not certain. The CDR3 loop spans 17 amino acids. Germline V gives CDR1 LGHNA, CDR2 YSLEER. CDR3 bases: TGCGCCAGCAGCGAAGAACTGAGGAGCTCCTATAATTCACCCCTCCACTTT. Amino acid sequence: CASSEELRSSYNSPLHF.

The chain combines TRBV7-8 with TRBJ1-2; D remains unclear. The V and J ends lost 5 bases and 2 bases respectively, with 9 bases between them. This CDR3 contains 13 residues. Per germline, CDR1 SGHVS and CDR2 FQNEAQ. In DNA form, the CDR3 reads TGTGCCAGCAGCCTACGCCCAAACTATGGCTACACCTTC. Translating it yields CASSLRPNYGYTF.

This chain connects TRBV6-6 to TRBJ1-1; D may be TRBD1 (5 bases). CDR1 is MNHNY and CDR2 is SVGAGI in the germline V gene (reference sequence). This CDR3 has 14 residues. V was pared by 5 bases and J by 0 bases, with 10 bases between. The CDR3 DNA reads as TGTGCCAGCAGTGATGACAGACTGAACACTGAAGCTTTCTTT. Protein product: CASSDDRLNTEAFF.

The chain couples TRBV30 to TRBJ2-1; 7 bases fit TRBD2. The CDR3 covers 14 residues. Germline V gene lookup returns CDR1 GTSNPN and CDR2 SVGIG (reference sequence). Trimming took 2 bases from V and 2 from J; bases not matched to a gene: 3. CDR3 amino acids: CAWSSTSAYNEQFF. In DNA, the CDR3 is TGTGCCTGGAGTAGTACTAGCGCCTACAATGAGCAGTTCTTC.

V and J are TRBV6-1 and TRBJ2-5; 9 bases are a match to TRBD1. CDR1 and CDR2 (germline): MNHNS, SASEGT. J was trimmed by 3 bases and V by 4 bases; bases with no gene match: 3. The CDR3 covers 14 residues. CDR3 protein: CASSGGQGKETQYF. The CDR3 DNA reads TGTGCCAGCAGTGGGGGACAGGGCAAAGAGACCCAGTACTTC.

CDR3 protein: CASSLGMGTKHEQYF. The CDR3 nucleotides are TGCGCCAGCAGCTTAGGGATGGGGACAAAGCACGAGCAGTACTTC. The rearrangement links TRBV5-1 to TRBJ2-7, with TRBD1 as a possible D gene (6 bases). Trimming pared 2 bases from V and 5 bases from J, leaving 17 bases between. CDR1 SGHRS and CDR2 YFSETQ come from the germline V gene. The CDR3 has 15 amino acids.

This clone showed up just once. This sequence joins TRBV7-9 and TRBJ2-6; tentative D call: TRBD2 (5 bases). Trimming removed 8 bases at V and 1 base at J, with 9 bases between. The CDR3 runs to 14 residues. Germline V CDR1 and CDR2: SEHNR, FQNEAQ (reference sequence). CDR3 in DNA: TGTGCCAGCCTCCGGAGGTCTGGGGCCAACGTCCTGACTTTC. It codes for CASLRRSGANVLTF.

For the CDR3, the DNA is TGTGCCAGCAGCTTAGCGGGGGACAGGTGGGAAAAACTGTTTTTT. Amino acids: CASSLAGDRWEKLFF. The V call is TRBV7-8, the J call TRBJ1-4; 8 bases align to TRBD1. J lost 8 bases, V lost 0 bases, and 5 bases had no gene match. The CDR3 runs to 15 residues. Germline V gene data show CDR1 as SGHVS and CDR2 as FQNEAQ.

The chain couples TRBV29-1 to TRBJ2-1, with 13 bases lining up with TRBD2. This CDR3 is built from 16 residues. Trimming at V came to 0 bases and at J to 5 bases, leaving 4 bases not matched to a gene. Germline V CDR1 and CDR2: SQVTM, ANQGSEA. The CDR3 DNA reads TGCAGCGTTGAAGACCGGACTAGCGGGAGACACAATGAGCAGTTCTTC. Its protein product is CSVEDRTSGRHNEQFF.

The V gene is TRBV5-6, the J gene TRBJ1-5; D not resolved. From germline, CDR1 is SGHDT and CDR2 YYEEEE. This CDR3 contains 13 residues. Trimming stripped 0 bases from V and 4 bases from J, with 5 bases between. The CDR3 coding sequence is TGTGCCAGCAGCTTGGCGGTTAATCAGCCCCAGCATTTT. Encoded protein: CASSLAVNQPQHF. The entire variable domain, with the rest obtained from reference TRBV5-6 and TRBJ1-5, is as follows: DAGVTQSPTHLIKTRGQQVTLRCSPKSGHDTVSWYQQALGQGPQFIFQYYEEEERQRGNFPDRFSGHQFPNYSSELNVNALLLGDSALYLCASSLAVNQPQHFGDGTRLSIL.

The CDR3 DNA is TGTGCCAGCAATCCACTAGCGGGAGCCGGGGAGCAGTACTTC. It specifies CASNPLAGAGEQYF. The rearrangement uses TRBV6-5 and TRBJ2-7, with 11 bases fitting TRBD2. The V and J ends lost 7 bases and 7 bases, in that order; junction bases with no gene match: 9. The CDR3 consists of 14 residues. CDR1 is MNHEY, CDR2 SVGAGI, per germline.

J is TRBJ1-3 and V is TRBV10-2, with D unresolved. The CDR3 runs 13 residues. Looked up from germline, CDR1 is WSHSY and CDR2 is SAAADI. Between the trimmed V and J ends, which lost 6 bases and 0 bases, there was a span of 6 bases. The CDR3 bases are TGCGCCAGCAGGACTGACTCTGGAAACACCATATATTTT. Encoded protein: CASRTDSGNTIYF.

The rearrangement joins TRBV30 to TRBJ2-2; 9 nucleotides align to TRBD2. CDR1 and CDR2 from the germline V gene are GTSNPN and SVGIG (reference sequence). The CDR3 is 20 amino acids. Germline trimming cut 0 bases from V and 5 bases from J; bases unmatched to any gene: 19. The CDR3 reads CAWSVRVAGGPLSYTGELFF. The CDR3 DNA sequence: TGTGCCTGGAGTGTACGGGTGGCGGGGGGGCCTCTCTCTTATACCGGGGAGCTGTTTTTT.

This chain joins TRBV5-1 and TRBJ1-2; TRBD1 aligns across 9 bases. The trim removed 3 bases at V and 8 bases at J, leaving 5 bases unmatched. From germline, CDR1 is SGHRS and CDR2 YFSETQ. The CDR3 totals 13 residues. The CDR3 reads CASSSGQGWGYTF. The CDR3 region has the DNA TGCGCCAGCAGCTCGGGACAGGGATGGGGCTACACCTTC.

The genes are TRBV27 and TRBJ1-3; D is possibly TRBD1 (6 bases). Germline CDR1 and CDR2: MNHEY and SMNVEV (reference sequence). The CDR3 has 15 amino acids. Deletions cut 3 bases from V and 0 bases from J, with 9 bases between. The CDR3 protein is CASSLIGGSGNTIYF. CDR3 DNA sequence: TGTGCCAGCAGTTTGATAGGGGGCTCTGGAAACACCATATATTTT.

The J gene is TRBJ2-1, the V gene TRBV20-1, with D hard to call. The CDR3 runs to 11 residues. V dropped 3 bases and J dropped 5 bases, with 5 bases sitting between them. CDR1 is DFQATT and CDR2 is SNEGSKA in the germline V gene (reference sequence). DNA for the CDR3: TGCAGTGCTAGCCCAAACAATGAGCAGTTCTTC. Amino acid sequence: CSASPNNEQFF.

This clone came up a few times. The J gene is TRBJ1-1, the V gene TRBV30, with 7 bases aligning to TRBD1. Germline CDR1 and CDR2: GTSNPN and SVGIG (reference sequence). With 3 bases clipped from V and 0 bases from J, the junction kept 1 base outside the gene matches. CDR3 size: 13 residues. Here the CDR3 DNA reads TGTGCCTGGAGGGGACAGCTGAACACTGAAGCTTTCTTT. Protein sequence: CAWRGQLNTEAFF.

The chain is built from TRBV6-1 and TRBJ2-5, with 8 bases matching TRBD2. With V trimmed by 4 bases and J by 4 bases, 8 bases remained unmatched. Germline CDR1 and CDR2: MNHNS and SASEGT. The CDR3 has 15 amino acids. This chain's CDR3 is CASSVTSGGPETQYF. The DNA of the CDR3 is TGTGCCAGCAGTGTAACCAGCGGGGGCCCAGAGACCCAGTACTTC.

The V call is TRBV29-1, the J call TRBJ2-3; D remains unclear. CDR3 length equals 14 residues. Between the trimmed V and J ends, which lost 5 bases and 0 bases, there was a span of 12 bases. CDR1 and CDR2 from the germline V gene are SQVTM and ANQGSEA. CDR3 protein: CSVTPRGSTDTQYF. In DNA form, the CDR3 reads TGCAGCGTTACCCCCCGAGGCAGCACAGATACGCAGTATTTT.

This clone occurred a few times. The chain carries TRBV7-3 and TRBJ2-6, with D perhaps TRBD1 (6 bases). The CDR3 is made up of 18 amino acids. Germline assignment: CDR1 SGHTA and CDR2 FQGTGA. V was shortened by 4 bases and J by 0 bases, with 16 bases between the two germline ends. The CDR3 DNA is TGTGCCAGCAGCTCCCTTGGGACACTAGACTCTGGGGCCAACGTCCTGACTTTC. This sequence encodes CASSSLGTLDSGANVLTF.

This chain uses TRBV27 with TRBJ2-3; possibly TRBD2 for D (5 bases). Germline loops: CDR1 MNHEY, CDR2 SMNVEV (reference sequence). The CDR3 spans 16 residues. V was clipped by 0 bases and J by 3 bases, with 13 bases between them. As DNA, the CDR3 is TGTGCCAGCAGTTTATCCACCGGGGTTCCGACAGATACGCAGTATTTT. Its protein product is CASSLSTGVPTDTQYF.

The V call is TRBV15, the J call TRBJ1-4; 11 nucleotides agree with TRBD1. Looked up from germline, CDR1 is LNHNV and CDR2 is YYDKDF (reference sequence). The CDR3 has 19 residues. V lost 5 bases and J lost 3; bases outside the gene matches: 14. CDR3 sequence reads: CATSGGGQGDLVPNEKLFF. The CDR3 DNA reads TGTGCCACCAGCGGCGGGGGACAGGGGGACCTTGTTCCTAATGAAAAACTGTTTTTT.

The V gene is TRBV2, the J gene TRBJ1-2; D is undetermined. The CDR3 has 14 amino acids. Germline V gene data show CDR1 as SNHLY and CDR2 as FYNNEI. Between the trimmed V and J ends, which lost 5 bases and 4 bases, there was a span of 14 bases. The CDR3 region is CASSQFGSGYGYTF. The CDR3 nucleotides are TGTGCCAGCAGTCAATTCGGGTCGGGCTATGGCTACACCTTC.

This clone appeared once. The chain is built from TRBV5-1 and TRBJ2-7; possible D gene TRBD1, 6 bases. V dropped 1 base and J dropped 2 bases, with 13 bases sitting between them. CDR3 length: 15 residues. Germline V gene data show CDR1 as SGHRS and CDR2 as YFSETQ. The CDR3, as DNA: TGCGCCAGCAGCTTGCCCGGAGGACAGACCTACGAGCAGTACTTC. Amino acids: CASSLPGGQTYEQYF.

The rearrangement links TRBV28 to TRBJ1-2, with D tentatively TRBD1 (6 bases). V was trimmed by 6 bases and J by 4 bases, leaving 15 bases between them. CDR1 and CDR2 (germline): MDHEN, SYDVKM. CDR3 length: 14 amino acids. In nucleotides, the CDR3 is TGTGCCAGCAGCCCCCACAGGGAGAGCTATGGCTACACCTTC. This translates into CASSPHRESYGYTF.

The chain employs TRBV9 and TRBJ2-6, with D tentatively TRBD1 (5 bases). The CDR3 totals 17 residues. Germline V lookup: CDR1 SGDLS, CDR2 YYNGEE. V was pared by 4 bases and J by 2 bases, with 16 bases between. CDR3 DNA: TGTGCCAGCAGCCAACAAGGTGGGGCAGCTGGGGCCAACGTCCTGACTTTC. Protein sequence: CASSQQGGAAGANVLTF.

The chain combines TRBV23-1 with TRBJ1-2, with TRBD1 matching over 8 bases. TRBV23-1 is identified as an open reading frame with a role that is uncertain. The length of the CDR3 is 16 residues. Trimming took 8 bases from V and 0 from J; bases not matched to a gene: 11. The CDR3 DNA follows: TGCGCCAGCGGGGGACAGGCGGGAAGGTCTAACTATGGCTACACCTTC. It yields the protein CASGGQAGRSNYGYTF.

The chain combines TRBV28 with TRBJ2-5, with TRBD2 matching 8 bases. In germline, CDR1 is MDHEN, CDR2 SYDVKM. The V and J ends lost 2 bases and 7 bases, in that order; junction bases with no gene match: 0. The CDR3 is 12 residues long. CDR3 DNA sequence: TGTGCCAGCAGTTTACTAGCGGGGACCCAGTACTTC. Its protein is CASSLLAGTQYF. The full variable domain, with the rest looked up from reference TRBV28 and TRBJ2-5, is DVKVTQSSRYLVKRTGEKVFLECVQDMDHENMFWYRQDPGLGLRLIYFSYDVKMKEKGDIPEGYSVSREKKERFSLILESASTNQTSMYLCASSLLAGTQYFGPGTRLLVL.

This clone came up a few times. The rearrangement joins TRBV4-2 to TRBJ2-4; D unresolved. The CDR3 is 17 amino acids. CDR1 is LGHNA, CDR2 YNFKEQ, per germline. Trimming took off 2 bases at V and 0 bases at J, with 14 bases between the two ends. CDR3 sequence reads: CASSQTSATLAKNIQYF. The CDR3, as DNA: TGTGCCAGCAGCCAAACGAGCGCTACTCTAGCCAAAAACATTCAGTACTTC.

V and J are TRBV5-1 and TRBJ2-7; 8 bases are a match to TRBD1. The ends lost 1 base at V and 2 bases at J; junction bases unmatched: 14. The CDR3 covers 18 residues. Germline CDR1 and CDR2: SGHRS and YFSETQ. This chain's CDR3 is CASSLRPRQGRTTYEQYF. The CDR3 nucleotides are TGCGCCAGCAGCTTGCGACCCCGACAGGGGCGAACAACCTACGAGCAGTACTTC.

V usage is TRBV5-8 and J usage is TRBJ2-1; a possible D gene is TRBD1 (6 bases). Germline V gene data show CDR1 as SGHTS and CDR2 as YDEGEE. There are 16 residues in the CDR3. Trimming pared 5 bases from V and 1 base from J, leaving 16 bases between. The CDR3 nucleotides are TGTGCCAGCAGACCACAGGGTTGGCGATCCTACAATGAGCAGTTCTTC. Translating it yields CASRPQGWRSYNEQFF.